The entry below gives a single TCR beta chain sequence along with its context. This entry belongs to a study of blood T cells in healthy people across ages. About the research overall: Template switching picked up about one barcoded beta molecule for each two T cells.

Trimming cost V 5 bases and J 3 bases, with 16 bases left between them. There are 15 residues in the CDR3. Germline lookup yields CDR1 LGHDT and CDR2 YNNKEL (reference sequence). A second PCR of about 7 to 11 cycles used a sample-barcoded 5' primer and a J-beta primer mix. TCRdb reprocessed the 5' RACE reads with MiXCR, giving one entry per CDR3 protein. The data contain about 1.8 million distinct CDR3 sequences, just under 50% of them seen just once; the ten biggest clones take up 2.1%. This TCR derives from a woman aged 40-49 years in good health. The sequenced material came from blood. The chain combines TRBV3-1 with TRBJ2-5, with no clear D. CDR3 nucleotides: TGTGCCAGCAGCAAAAGCGAGATCCGAGAAGAGACCCAGTACTTC. Protein: CASSKSEIREETQYF.